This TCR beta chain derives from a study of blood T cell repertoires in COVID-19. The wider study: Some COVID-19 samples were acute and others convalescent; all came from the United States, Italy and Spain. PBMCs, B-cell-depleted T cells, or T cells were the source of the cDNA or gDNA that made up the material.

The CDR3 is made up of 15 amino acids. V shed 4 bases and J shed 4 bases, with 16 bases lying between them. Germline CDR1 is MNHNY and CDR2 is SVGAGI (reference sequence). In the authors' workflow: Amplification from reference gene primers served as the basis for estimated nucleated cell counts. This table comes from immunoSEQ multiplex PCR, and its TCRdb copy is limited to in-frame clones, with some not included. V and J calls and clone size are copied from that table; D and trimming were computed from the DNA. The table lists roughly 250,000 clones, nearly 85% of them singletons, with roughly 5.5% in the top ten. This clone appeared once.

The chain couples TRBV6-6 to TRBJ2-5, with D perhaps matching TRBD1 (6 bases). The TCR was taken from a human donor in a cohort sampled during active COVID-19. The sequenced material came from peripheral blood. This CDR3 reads CASSSLRGGGETQYF. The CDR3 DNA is TGTGCCAGCAGTTCCCTCAGGGGCGGAGGAGAGACCCAGTACTTC.